These 25 T cell receptor beta chains share one sample of origin, sequenced in a study of blood T cell repertoires in COVID-19. Libraries were prepared by immunoSEQ multiplex PCR; TCRdb keeps only in-frame clonotypes and omits some of them. The table has about 300,000 clones, roughly 90% seen once. Sequencing was performed on peripheral blood. These receptors were taken from a man aged 18 to 30 who had recovered from COVID-19.

This chain connects TRBV30 to TRBJ2-3, with D perhaps matching TRBD2 (6 bases). Germline V gene data show CDR1 as GTSNPN and CDR2 as SVGIG (reference sequence). Trimming left V 2 bases short and J 5 bases short, with 17 bases between. This CDR3 is 15 amino acids long. CDR3 DNA: TGTGCCTGGAGTCGGGACTCAGGCTCGGGAGATACGCAGTATTTT. Translating gives CAWSRDSGSGDTQYF.

This clone appeared a few times. The V gene is TRBV6-5, the J gene TRBJ2-7; 8 nucleotides match TRBD1. Germline V CDR1 and CDR2: MNHEY, SVGAGI. The CDR3 contains 13 residues. V lost 6 bases and J lost 3; bases outside the gene matches: 4. The CDR3 coding sequence is TGTGCCAGCAGCGACAGGGGAGGCTACGAGCAGTACTTC. Encoded protein: CASSDRGGYEQYF.

This chain's CDR3 is CASGPDSSPDTQYF. The CDR3 region has the DNA TGTGCTAGTGGCCCGGACTCGAGCCCAGATACGCAGTATTTT. The gene calls are TRBV12-5 and TRBJ2-3, with D perhaps TRBD2 (5 bases). Between the trimmed V and J ends, which lost 6 bases and 4 bases, there was a span of 14 bases. The CDR3 extends over 14 amino acids. Germline V gene lookup returns CDR1 LGHNT and CDR2 FRNRAP.

The J gene is TRBJ1-5, the V gene TRBV7-2; D unclear. The germline V gene has CDR1 SGHTA and CDR2 FQGNSA. Trimming took 4 bases from V and 7 from J, leaving 8 bases between them. This CDR3 contains 12 residues. The CDR3 loop reads CASSSGGQPQHF. In DNA form, the CDR3 reads TGTGCCAGCAGCTCCGGAGGGCAGCCCCAGCATTTT.

In its sample, this clone was seen once. The V call is TRBV6-5, the J call TRBJ2-1; the D gene is possibly TRBD2 (6 bases). This CDR3 has 15 residues. Germline V gene sequence: CDR1 MNHEY, CDR2 SVGAGI. The V end was cut by 7 bases, the J end by 1 base, with 14 bases between. In DNA, the CDR3 is TGTGCCAGCACCACGCGGGACTTTTCCTACAATGAGCAGTTCTTC. This translates into CASTTRDFSYNEQFF.

The chain is built from TRBV13 and TRBJ2-7; TRBD1 aligns across 7 bases. Germline CDR1 reads PRHDT; CDR2 reads FYEKMQ (reference sequence). V was pared by 5 bases and J by 2 bases, with 15 bases of the junction left unmatched. The CDR3 totals 17 residues. The CDR3 DNA reads as TGTGCCAGCAGCCCCCCCCCTGACAGGGAGATCCCCTACGAGCAGTACTTC. Translation gives CASSPPPDREIPYEQYF.

The chain combines TRBV11-2 with TRBJ2-2; the D is unclear. Deletions cut 3 bases from V and 5 bases from J, with 13 bases between. Germline CDR1 reads SGHAT; CDR2 reads FQNNGV. The CDR3 spans 15 residues. CDR3 loop: CASSFRLEKTGELFF. CDR3 DNA sequence: TGTGCCAGCAGCTTTCGCCTAGAGAAAACCGGGGAGCTGTTTTTT.

The chain uses TRBV25-1 and TRBJ1-1; 7 bases line up with TRBD1. The length of the CDR3 is 13 residues. Germline CDR1 is MGHDK and CDR2 is SYGVNS. V trimming: 6 bases; J trimming: 7 bases; junction bases outside the gene matches: 8. The CDR3 DNA is TGTGCCAGCAGCCTTGGGACAGCTAGTGAAGCTTTCTTT. Translation gives CASSLGTASEAFF. Combining the CDR3 with reference TRBV25-1 and TRBJ1-1 gives the whole variable domain EADIYQTPRYLVIGTGKKITLECSQTMGHDKMYWYQQDPGMELHLIHYSYGVNSTEKGDLSSESTVSRIRTEHFPLTLESARPSHTSQYLCASSLGTASEAFFGQGTRLTVV.

This sequence joins TRBV5-4 and TRBJ1-1; D unresolved. The germline gives CDR1 SGHNT, CDR2 YYREEE (reference sequence). The length of the CDR3 is 12 residues. V lost 2 bases and J lost 3, with 5 bases in between. CDR3 residues: CASSLRDTEAFF. For the CDR3, the DNA is TGTGCCAGCAGCTTACGGGACACTGAAGCTTTCTTT.

The chain recombines TRBV14 with TRBJ2-1, with a possible D match to TRBD2 (6 bases). V shed 0 bases and J shed 3 bases, with 12 bases lying between them. Germline V gene lookup returns CDR1 SGHDN and CDR2 FVKESK. The CDR3 has 16 amino acids. CDR3 coding DNA: TGTGCCAGCAGCCAAGAGGTGGGTAGCGGCTACAATGAGCAGTTCTTC. Residues: CASSQEVGSGYNEQFF. The full variable domain, in which reference TRBV14 and TRBJ2-1 provide the parts outside the CDR3, is EAGVTQFPSHSVIEKGQTVTLRCDPISGHDNLYWYRRVMGKEIKFLLHFVKESKQDESGMPNNRFLAERTGGTYSTLKVQPAELEDSGVYFCASSQEVGSGYNEQFFGPGTRLTVL.

J is TRBJ2-7 and V is TRBV6-5, with D unclear. Germline V gene data show CDR1 as MNHEY and CDR2 as SVGAGI. This CDR3 has 14 amino acids. Trimming left V 5 bases short and J 1 base short, with 12 bases between. CDR3: CASSTTSSSYEQYF. CDR3 sequence (DNA): TGTGCCAGCAGTACGACATCCTCTTCCTACGAGCAGTACTTC.

This chain joins TRBV7-2 and TRBJ2-5; 12 bases fit TRBD2. The CDR3 runs to 16 residues. The germline V gene encodes CDR1 SGHTA and CDR2 FQGNSA. V lost 5 bases, J lost 6 bases, and 10 bases stayed unmatched. The CDR3 region is CASSPSTSGSGKTQYF. The CDR3 coding sequence is TGTGCCAGCAGCCCCTCGACTAGCGGGAGTGGCAAGACCCAGTACTTC. The entire variable domain, with the rest obtained from reference TRBV7-2 and TRBJ2-5, is as follows: GAGVSQSPSNKVTEKGKDVELRCDPISGHTALYWYRQSLGQGLEFLIYFQGNSAPDKSGLPSDRFSAERTGGSVSTLTIQRTQQEDSAVYLCASSPSTSGSGKTQYFGPGTRLLVL.

This chain connects TRBV5-5 to TRBJ2-7, with D possibly being TRBD1 (6 bases). V was pared by 2 bases and J by 2 bases, with 11 bases between. This CDR3 has 14 amino acids. Germline V lookup: CDR1 SGHKS, CDR2 YYEKEE (reference sequence). The DNA of the CDR3 is TGTGCCAGCAGCTTACAGGGCTCACCCTACGAGCAGTACTTC. Translating it yields CASSLQGSPYEQYF.

This chain joins TRBV27 and TRBJ1-1, with 8 bases matching TRBD1. This CDR3 has 14 amino acids. The V gene end was trimmed by 2 bases and the J gene end by 6 bases; junction bases not matched to a gene: 5. Looked up from germline, CDR1 is MNHEY and CDR2 is SMNVEV (reference sequence). The CDR3 region has the DNA TGTGCCAGCAGTTTAGGACAGGGCTCCGCTGAAGCTTTCTTT. This sequence encodes CASSLGQGSAEAFF.

The V gene is TRBV12-3 or TRBV12-4, the J gene TRBJ2-1; 8 bases agree with TRBD2. J was trimmed by 13 bases and V by 4 bases; bases with no gene match: 9. This CDR3 comprises 13 residues. DNA of the CDR3: TGTGCCAGCAGTTCCCCGGGACTAGATTGTCAGTTCTTC. It yields the protein CASSSPGLDCQFF.

This chain uses TRBV5-1 with TRBJ2-1; D may be TRBD2 (5 bases). Trimming removed 3 bases from V and 6 bases from J, with 16 bases in between. CDR3 length equals 15 residues. Germline V gene sequence: CDR1 SGHRS, CDR2 YFSETQ. CDR3 loop: CASSSRPKEANEQFF. CDR3 coding DNA: TGCGCCAGCAGCTCGCGGCCTAAGGAGGCCAATGAGCAGTTCTTC.

The chain has TRBV10-1 and TRBJ2-7; tentative D call: TRBD2 (5 bases). Germline V lookup: CDR1 WNHNN, CDR2 SYGVQD (reference sequence). This CDR3 has 13 residues. Trimming shortened V by 4 bases and J by 2 bases, and 9 bases separated the two germline ends. CDR3 sequence reads: CASSVDLAYEQYF. CDR3 in DNA: TGCGCCAGCAGTGTGGACTTGGCCTACGAGCAGTACTTC.

V and J are TRBV2 and TRBJ2-1, with 9 bases aligning to TRBD2. J gave up 1 base and V 4 bases, and 2 bases lay outside the gene matches. CDR1 and CDR2 (germline): SNHLY, FYNNEI. The CDR3 has 15 amino acids. The CDR3: CASSALAGSYNEQFF. CDR3 nucleotides: TGTGCCAGCAGTGCACTAGCGGGTTCCTACAATGAGCAGTTCTTC.

The gene calls are TRBV5-8 and TRBJ1-1, with D possibly TRBD1 on 6 matching bases. The CDR3 is 18 amino acids. Trimming took 2 bases from V and 0 from J, leaving 20 bases between them. The V gene's germline CDR1 is SGHTS and CDR2 YDEGEE. The CDR3 loop reads CASSFRPTGWGMNTEAFF. CDR3 DNA sequence: TGTGCCAGCAGCTTCCGACCGACAGGATGGGGCATGAACACTGAAGCTTTCTTT.

This clone was seen once. V gene TRBV27 combines with J gene TRBJ1-1; D might be TRBD1 (5 bases). V lost 7 bases, J lost 5 bases, and 14 bases lay in between. CDR3 length: 13 amino acids. Germline CDR1 reads MNHEY; CDR2 reads SMNVEV (reference sequence). The CDR3 loop reads CASMAGSLTEAFF. CDR3 sequence (DNA): TGTGCCAGCATGGCAGGGTCTTTGACTGAAGCTTTCTTT.

This rearrangement joins TRBV5-1 to TRBJ2-1; D not resolved. The CDR3 contains 12 residues. Germline V lookup: CDR1 SGHRS, CDR2 YFSETQ. The V gene lost 1 base and the J gene lost 8 bases, with 7 bases spanning the gap. CDR3 sequence reads: CASSLSADEQFF. The CDR3 bases are TGCGCCAGCAGCTTGTCGGCGGATGAGCAGTTCTTC.

This rearrangement joins TRBV15 to TRBJ1-6, with 9 bases fitting TRBD1. Germline V gives CDR1 LNHNV, CDR2 YYDKDF (reference sequence). The CDR3 length is 14 residues. V lost 4 bases, J lost 6 bases, and 1 base stayed unmatched. CDR3 protein: CATSKDRGNSPLHF. CDR3 sequence (DNA): TGTGCCACCAGCAAGGACAGGGGTAATTCACCCCTCCACTTT.

This clone appeared a few times. The chain employs TRBV7-9 and TRBJ2-2; the D is unclear. V lost 2 bases to trimming and J lost 6 bases, with 4 bases between them. Germline V gives CDR1 SEHNR, CDR2 FQNEAQ (reference sequence). This CDR3 is 12 amino acids long. The CDR3 coding sequence is TGTGCCAGCAGCTTATCCGCCGGGGAGCTGTTTTTT. It yields the protein CASSLSAGELFF.

V and J are TRBV19 and TRBJ2-7; D may be TRBD1 (5 bases). Trimming took off 5 bases at V and 6 bases at J, with 14 bases between the two ends. The germline CDR1 and CDR2 sequences are LNHDA and SQIVND (reference sequence). This CDR3 has 13 residues. This CDR3 reads CASSADSRVEQYF. The CDR3 nucleotides are TGTGCCAGTAGTGCCGACAGTAGGGTCGAGCAGTACTTC.

The rearrangement links TRBV19 to TRBJ1-1; no definite D call. The CDR3 length is 14 residues. V dropped 7 bases and J dropped 0 bases, with 12 bases sitting between them. Germline CDR1 LNHDA, CDR2 SQIVND (reference sequence). The CDR3 protein is CASTTPFLNTEAFF. The CDR3 DNA reads TGTGCCAGTACCACTCCTTTCTTGAACACTGAAGCTTTCTTT. Based on the CDR3 plus reference TRBV19 and TRBJ1-1, the full variable domain is DGGITQSPKYLFRKEGQNVTLSCEQNLNHDAMYWYRQDPGQGLRLIYYSQIVNDFQKGDIAEGYSVSREKKESFPLTVTSAQKNPTAFYLCASTTPFLNTEAFFGQGTRLTVV.